Reported below is one TCR beta chain. Its antigen is as yet unknown. This sample was included in a study of lymphopenia after photon versus proton radiotherapy. Points from the study as a whole: Proton therapy kept repertoires fairly stable, unlike photons, which gained effector/memory cells. Better survival with proton therapy was suggested as possible, not demonstrated.

This CDR3 has 15 residues. Germline lookup yields CDR1 MNHEY and CDR2 SMNVEV (reference sequence). The germline V and J ends were trimmed by 5 bases and 9 bases, with 20 bases remaining between them. Assay used: immunoSEQ multiplex PCR; TCRdb lists only in-frame clones, some missing. The sample shows 50,000 to 75,000 clones, approximately 86% of them seen only once. The genes are TRBV27 and TRBJ2-1; D tentatively fits TRBD1 or TRBD2 (5 bases each). The origin of this receptor is a man aged 40-50 years with gastric cancer. The source material was peripheral blood, sampled from a patient treated with photon-based radiotherapy. CDR3: CASSGAGYGAGEQFF. CDR3 in DNA: TGTGCCAGCAGTGGGGCAGGATACGGGGCAGGTGAGCAGTTCTTC.